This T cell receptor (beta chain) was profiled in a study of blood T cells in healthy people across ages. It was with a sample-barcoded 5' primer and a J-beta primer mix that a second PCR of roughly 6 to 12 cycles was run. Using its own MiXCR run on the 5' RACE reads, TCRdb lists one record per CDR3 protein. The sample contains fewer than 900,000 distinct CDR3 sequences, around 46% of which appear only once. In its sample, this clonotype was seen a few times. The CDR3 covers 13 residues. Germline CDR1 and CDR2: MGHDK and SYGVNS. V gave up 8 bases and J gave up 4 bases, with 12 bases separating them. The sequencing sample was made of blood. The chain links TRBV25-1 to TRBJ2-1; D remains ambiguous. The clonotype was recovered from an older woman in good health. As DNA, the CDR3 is TGTGCCAGCCGTGCCCGCGTATACAATGAGCAGTTCTTC. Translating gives CASRARVYNEQFF.